These 13 T cell receptor beta chains were sequenced from one sample in a study of tumor-infiltrating lymphocytes in oesophageal squamous cell carcinoma. TCRdb independently ran MiXCR on the PCR reads; one entry per CDR3 protein. Here the sample spans under 20,000 distinct CDR3 sequences, 40% to 45% being singletons. The sequencing sample was made of normal esophageal tissue next to the tumor. All receptors derive from a male donor with esophageal squamous cell carcinoma.

This rearrangement joins TRBV12-3 or TRBV12-4 to TRBJ2-5; 7 bases fit TRBD2. V shed 1 base, J shed 13 bases, and the junction held 18 bases outside the gene matches. The CDR3 loop spans 16 amino acids. CDR3 DNA sequence: TGTGCCAGCAGTTTAGTTGTGGGAGGGCCCGCCGGGGAGCTGTACTTC. It encodes CASSLVVGGPAGELYF.

This clonotype is categorized as large (0.1 to 1%). The V gene is TRBV7-9, the J gene TRBJ2-1; 9 nucleotides agree with TRBD1. The germline V gene encodes CDR1 SEHNR and CDR2 FQNEAQ (reference sequence). There are 15 residues in the CDR3. V was pared by 4 bases and J by 3 bases, with 4 bases of the junction left unmatched. CDR3 sequence reads: CASSSGTGIYNEQFF. CDR3 in DNA: TGTGCCAGCAGCTCTGGGACAGGGATCTACAATGAGCAGTTCTTC.

Relative to its sample, this clonotype is medium-sized. The genes are TRBV7-6 and TRBJ1-4, with 12 bases identical to TRBD1. Germline lookup yields CDR1 SGHVS and CDR2 FNYEAQ. There are 16 residues in the CDR3. The V segment lost 3 bases and the J segment 8 bases; nucleotides outside the gene matches: 7. The CDR3 loop is CASSFGTGGAGEKLFF. For the CDR3, the DNA is TGTGCCAGCAGCTTCGGGACAGGGGGCGCGGGAGAAAAACTGTTTTTT.

This clonotype was found a few times. The J gene is TRBJ2-3, the V gene TRBV7-6; unclear D gene. V lost 4 bases and J lost 1, with 12 bases in between. CDR1 SGHVS and CDR2 FNYEAQ come from the germline V gene. The CDR3 spans 15 residues. The CDR3 coding sequence is TGTGCCAGCAGCTCAGGCGACTTTCGCACAGATACGCAGTATTTT. The encoded protein is CASSSGDFRTDTQYF.

Only a few counts were recorded for this clonotype. The chain carries TRBV5-4 and TRBJ2-5, with 9 bases identical to TRBD2. Trimming removed 6 bases from V and 5 bases from J; junction bases left unmatched: 11. This CDR3 has 15 residues. Germline V gene sequence: CDR1 SGHNT, CDR2 YYREEE (reference sequence). CDR3 nucleotides: TGTGCCAGCACCCTCTGGCGGGGGGGCGGGGAGACCCAGTACTTC. Its translation is CASTLWRGGGETQYF.

The table lists this clonotype with a few counts. The V call is TRBV10-3, the J call TRBJ2-6, with D possibly TRBD2 on 7 matching bases. V dropped 2 bases and J dropped 0 bases, with 14 bases sitting between them. The germline V gene has CDR1 ENHRY and CDR2 SYGVKD. The CDR3 contains 18 residues. The CDR3 DNA follows: TGTGCCATCAGTGAGCCCCGCGGGGGCGGCTCTGGGGCCAACGTCCTGACTTTC. This codes for CAISEPRGGGSGANVLTF.

This clonotype was observed at least ten times. The V call is TRBV28, the J call TRBJ2-7; 7 nucleotides line up with TRBD1. The germline CDR1 and CDR2 sequences are MDHEN and SYDVKM. The CDR3 loop spans 12 amino acids. Trimming cost V 8 bases and J 3 bases; bases outside gene matches: 4. This chain's CDR3 is CASGNRGYEQYF. CDR3 sequence (DNA): TGTGCCAGCGGTAACAGGGGCTACGAGCAGTACTTC.

The chain combines TRBV24-1 with TRBJ2-4; 7 nucleotides agree with TRBD2. Near its end, the DNA agrees better with TRBJ2-1, so the J call may be wrong. The CDR3 contains 18 residues. CDR1 KGHDR and CDR2 SFDVKD come from the germline V gene. The CDR3 DNA reads TGTGCCACCAGTGATCCCAATCCTAGCGGCAGCTCCTACAATGAGCAGTTCTTC. Protein product: CATSDPNPSGSSYNEQFF.

By sample share, this clonotype is medium-sized (0.01 to 0.1%). The chain couples TRBV7-2 to TRBJ1-4; TRBD1 might be the D (6 bases). The CDR3 length is 14 residues. The germline CDR1 and CDR2 sequences are SGHTA and FQGNSA. The ends were cut back, 6 bases at V and 10 bases at J, with 18 bases in the middle. CDR3 amino acids: CASRQGPERGKLFF. In nucleotides, the CDR3 is TGTGCCAGCAGACAGGGCCCCGAACGAGGAAAACTGTTTTTT.

This clonotype has ten or more counts. The chain has TRBV28 and TRBJ2-7; D is tentatively TRBD1 or TRBD2 (5 bases each). The CDR3 is 18 residues long. V lost 3 bases to trimming and J lost 2 bases, with 23 bases between them. CDR1 is MDHEN and CDR2 is SYDVKM in the germline V gene. CDR3 amino acids: CASSFESIFGGRAYEQYF. CDR3 sequence (DNA): TGTGCCAGCAGTTTCGAGAGTATTTTTGGGGGACGAGCCTACGAGCAGTACTTC.

V and J are TRBV7-9 and TRBJ2-1, with D possibly called TRBD1 or TRBD2 (5 bases each). V dropped 1 base and J dropped 7 bases, with 11 bases sitting between them. The germline V gene has CDR1 SEHNR and CDR2 FQNEAQ (reference sequence). The CDR3 sequence is 14 residues long. The CDR3 DNA reads TGTGCCAGCAGCTTAGGGGGGAGTAGGAATGAGCAGTTCTTC. Protein: CASSLGGSRNEQFF.

This clonotype was counted ten times or more. The rearrangement links TRBV12-5 to TRBJ2-3; TRBD2 is a possible D gene (5 bases). The CDR3 contains 13 residues. Germline V lookup: CDR1 LGHNT, CDR2 FRNRAP. V was trimmed by 5 bases and J by 10 bases, leaving 16 bases between them. CDR3 DNA sequence: TGTGCTAGTGGTACCGGACTGGGATCAGCGCAGTATTTT. Translated, it gives CASGTGLGSAQYF.

This clonotype occurred many times. It may be a read error: a sequence one base away is much more abundant. This chain joins TRBV12-3 or TRBV12-4 and TRBJ2-5, with 8 bases that match TRBD1. V shed 4 bases, J shed 11 bases, and the junction held 15 bases outside the gene matches. The CDR3 is 15 amino acids. Written as DNA, the CDR3 is TGTGCCAGCAGTTCCTCAGGGGGCGGTGGCGATGAGCAGTACTTC. It codes for CASSSSGGGGDEQYF.